This T cell receptor beta chain was identified during a study of T-cell memory formation after mild COVID-19. The CDR3 length is 17 residues. The germline V gene encodes CDR1 DFQATT and CDR2 SNEGSKA (reference sequence). J gave up 3 bases and V 1 base, and 12 bases lay outside the gene matches. Via MiXCR, TCRdb re-called the 5' RACE reads, giving one row per CDR3 protein. Counted here are hundreds of thousands of distinct CDR3 sequences, roughly 20% occurring once; the ten biggest clones make up about 8.1%. The rearrangement uses TRBV20-1 and TRBJ2-3; the match to TRBD2 covers 8 bases. The sequencing sample was made of PBMCs or a T cell subset sorted from them (not recorded which). This TCR came from an adult woman who had mild COVID-19 (a few samples of this study predate the infection). Cell type and time point are not known. CDR3 DNA: TGCAGTGCTAGAGGGATGATTAGCGGGGCGGGGACAGATACGCAGTATTTT. It is translated as CSARGMISGAGTDTQYF.